The clone carrying this T cell receptor beta chain was found once. Its cognate antigen is unknown. Each of the patients experienced relapse following autologous stem cell transplantation, and their brentuximab vedotin exposure differed. This record comes from a study of PD-1 blockade in classical Hodgkin lymphoma. Findings and caveats of the study: There was a significant rise in CD4+ TCR diversity by C4D1, with no such rise for CD8+. Complete responders entered with baseline diversity on par with newly diagnosed patients, the results showed.

The germline V gene has CDR1 MNHNS and CDR2 SASEGT. J lost 3 bases, V lost 5 bases, and 5 bases had no gene match. This CDR3 is built from 14 residues. The assay was immunoSEQ multiplex PCR, and TCRdb's table has in-frame clones only and misses some. The sample holds around 16,000 clones, 75% to 90% seen once. The TCR originated in a human donor with classical Hodgkin lymphoma. The source material was peripheral blood mononuclear cells (PBMCs), sampled before the second cycle of nivolumab. The chain links TRBV6-1 to TRBJ2-7; 9 nucleotides match TRBD1. The CDR3 region is CASSKGQGIYEQYF. The CDR3 DNA reads TGTGCCAGCAGTAAAGGACAGGGGATCTACGAGCAGTACTTC.